This paragraph reports one T cell receptor (beta chain). Antigen: not known. This record comes from a study of post-analysis software for immune sequencing data. Study results and limitations: Comparison of patients with controls showed 4 to 6 TRBV segments more frequent in patients, TRBV5-6, TRBV5-1 and TRBV20-1 among them. A significant reduction in normalized Chao1 diversity was observed in multiple sclerosis patients versus controls.

Libraries were made from TCR beta cDNA, and they carried unique molecular identifiers. Each CDR3 protein is one row after TCRdb ran MiXCR on the PCR reads. There are hundreds of thousands of distinct CDR3 sequences in the sample; approximately 59% occur only once, and 11% lies in the top ten. The CDR3 totals 14 residues. The trim removed 8 bases at V and 1 base at J, leaving 8 bases unmatched. From germline, CDR1 is DFQATT and CDR2 SNEGSKA (reference sequence). This sequence joins TRBV20-1 and TRBJ2-1; 7 bases agree with TRBD1. Source material: blood. The TCR comes from a girl aged 2 to 9 with multiple sclerosis. The CDR3 sequence is CSLSQGVSYNEQFF. In DNA, the CDR3 is TGCAGTTTGTCTCAGGGGGTTTCCTACAATGAGCAGTTCTTC.